The 10 T cell receptor beta chains below all came from one sample that was sequenced in a study of T cell repertoires in cytomegalovirus infection. TCRdb reprocessed the reads via MiXCR and lists one record per CDR3 protein. The sample shows around 570,000 distinct CDR3 sequences, 40% of them seen only once. No antigen is known for these receptors. The sample here was cultured PBMCs, taken from culture after CMV antigen stimulation. The receptors shown here come from a human donor in good health (CMV status not recorded). Some clones in this sample may be carry-over from other donors' samples.

This clonotype turned up a few times. The genes are TRBV10-3 and TRBJ2-1; 12 bases line up with TRBD2. This CDR3 comprises 13 residues. Trimming removed 10 bases from V and 10 bases from J; junction bases left unmatched: 8. Looked up from germline, CDR1 is ENHRY and CDR2 is SYGVKD. For the CDR3, the DNA is TGTGCCACCCAGGGACTAGCGGGTACGGAGCAGTTCTTC. It yields the protein CATQGLAGTEQFF.

This clonotype was counted only a few times. The rearrangement joins TRBV12-3 or TRBV12-4 to TRBJ1-6, with D unresolved. CDR3 length equals 14 residues. The germline V and J ends were trimmed by 3 bases and 3 bases, with 6 bases remaining between them. CDR3: CASSFYSYNSPLHF. The CDR3 DNA sequence: TGTGCCAGCAGTTTTTACAGCTATAATTCACCCCTCCACTTT.

The rearrangement uses TRBV7-9 and TRBJ1-6, with D uncertain. The CDR3 is 14 amino acids. The V gene's germline CDR1 is SEHNR and CDR2 FQNEAQ (reference sequence). V was pared by 5 bases and J by 7 bases, with 12 bases between. CDR3 nucleotide sequence: TGTGCCAGCAGCCCAGGACCCGTAAATTCACCCCTCCACTTT. Its translation: CASSPGPVNSPLHF.

This clonotype showed up just a few times. The chain employs TRBV11-3 and TRBJ2-5, with 10 bases matching TRBD2. Germline assignment: CDR1 SGHNT and CDR2 YENEEA. The CDR3 extends over 16 amino acids. The V segment lost 3 bases and the J segment 4 bases; nucleotides outside the gene matches: 8. The CDR3 is CASSFSLAGDRETQYF. The CDR3 nucleotides are TGTGCCAGCAGCTTTTCCCTAGCGGGAGACAGAGAGACCCAGTACTTC. The complete variable domain, with remaining parts taken from reference TRBV11-3 and TRBJ2-5, reads EAGVVQSPRYKIIEKKQPVAFWCNPISGHNTLYWYLQNLGQGPELLIRYENEEAVDDSQLPKDRFSAERLKGVDSTLKIQPAELGDSAVYLCASSFSLAGDRETQYFGPGTRLLVL.

The rearrangement uses TRBV11-2 and TRBJ2-5, with 14 bases identical to TRBD2. The germline V gene has CDR1 SGHAT and CDR2 FQNNGV. The ends lost 4 bases at V and 5 bases at J; junction bases unmatched: 6. CDR3 length equals 16 residues. CDR3 loop: CASSSRLAGGEETQYF. CDR3 in DNA: TGTGCCAGCAGCTCCCGACTAGCGGGAGGGGAGGAGACCCAGTACTTC.

CDR3 in amino acids: CASRSNRASDETQYF. The CDR3 DNA sequence: TGTGCCAGCAGATCTAACAGGGCGTCGGATGAGACCCAGTACTTC. The chain has TRBV2 and TRBJ2-5, with D perhaps TRBD1 (6 bases). Trimming cost V 6 bases and J 5 bases, with 19 bases left between them. CDR3 length equals 15 residues. In germline, CDR1 is SNHLY, CDR2 FYNNEI. The variable domain in full, completed from reference TRBV2 and TRBJ2-5, reads EPEVTQTPSHQVTQMGQEVILRCVPISNHLYFYWYRQILGQKVEFLVSFYNNEISEKSEIFDDQFSVERPDGSNFTLKIRSTKLEDSAMYFCASRSNRASDETQYFGPGTRLLVL.

CDR3 in amino acids: CASTGQGRREQYF. CDR3 DNA sequence: TGCGCCAGCACGGGACAGGGCCGGCGTGAGCAGTACTTC. The chain is built from TRBV5-1 and TRBJ2-7; TRBD1 aligns across 9 bases. Germline values: CDR1 SGHRS, CDR2 YFSETQ. This CDR3 has 13 residues. V gave up 6 bases and J gave up 7 bases; unmatched junction bases: 8.

V and J are TRBV18 and TRBJ2-5; the D gene is possibly TRBD2 (5 bases). V gave up 0 bases and J gave up 0 bases, with 14 bases separating them. CDR1 and CDR2 (germline): KGHSH, LQKENI. CDR3 length equals 17 residues. CDR3 amino acids: CASSPPRHGVYQETQYF. In nucleotides, the CDR3 is TGTGCCAGCTCACCACCGCGGCACGGGGTTTACCAAGAGACCCAGTACTTC.

In this sample, this clonotype turned up a few times. The chain joins TRBV5-1 to TRBJ1-1, with 9 bases lining up with TRBD1. The germline V gene has CDR1 SGHRS and CDR2 YFSETQ. Trimming took 7 bases from V and 3 from J; bases not matched to a gene: 13. This CDR3 region has 16 residues. For the CDR3, the DNA is TGCGCCAGCGAGGAAAACCCCGGGACAGGGCACACTGAAGCTTTCTTT. Translating gives CASEENPGTGHTEAFF.

V gene TRBV25-1 combines with J gene TRBJ1-1; D is perhaps TRBD1 (5 bases). V gave up 4 bases and J gave up 11 bases, with 17 bases separating them. Germline-derived CDR1 and CDR2 are MGHDK and SYGVNS. This CDR3 region has 13 residues. The DNA of the CDR3 is TGTGCCAGCAGTGCTACCAGGGTTGATGAGGCTTTCTTT. Translated, it gives CASSATRVDEAFF. The variable domain in full, completed from reference TRBV25-1 and TRBJ1-1, reads EADIYQTPRYLVIGTGKKITLECSQTMGHDKMYWYQQDPGMELHLIHYSYGVNSTEKGDLSSESTVSRIRTEHFPLTLESARPSHTSQYLCASSATRVDEAFFGQGTRLTVV.